The rows below give T cell receptor beta chains drawn from one sample of a study of OX40 agonist ivuxolimab in advanced cancers. Produced via immunoSEQ multiplex PCR; TCRdb's table is partial and in-frame only. Of over 40,000 clones in the sample, roughly 86% were seen once. Sequencing used CD4+ or CD8+ T cells sorted from blood, obtained in a trial of the OX40 agonist ivuxolimab. The receptors originated from an adult with an advanced solid tumor such as melanoma, head and neck, liver or kidney cancer. Each CDR3 is given with its conserved first and last residue. A D gene is named only where the DNA matches it firmly. For some rows the clone size is stated as once, few or many, or as a class when expanded; others skip it.

>TRBJ1-1|-|TRBV16|-
CASSPIDQNTEAFF
TGTGCCAGCAGCCCAATAGACCAAAACACTGAAGCTTTCTTT
>TRBJ1-1|-|TRBV5-6|TRBD1
CASSRKTGGQNTEAFF
TGTGCCAGCAGCCGAAAAACAGGGGGCCAGAACACTGAAGCTTTCTTT
>TRBJ2-5|-|TRBV7-7|-
CASSLIAGEETQYF
TGTGCTAGCAGCTTAATAGCAGGGGAAGAGACCCAGTACTTC
>TRBJ2-6|once|TRBV27|-
CASSPRRSSGANVLTF
TGTGCCAGCAGCCCGAGACGGTCCTCTGGGGCCAACGTCCTGACTTTC
>TRBJ2-7|-|TRBV19|TRBD2
CASTNPTSGGSYEQYF
TGTGCCAGTACCAACCCGACTAGCGGGGGATCCTACGAGCAGTACTTC
>TRBJ1-1|-|TRBV30|-
CALTREGTEAFF
TGTGCCTTGACCAGGGAGGGTACTGAAGCTTTCTTT
>TRBJ2-1|-|TRBV5-4|-
CASSFMGYNEQFF
TGTGCCAGCAGCTTTATGGGGTACAATGAGCAGTTCTTC
>TRBJ1-5|-|TRBV7-2|-
CASSLVGESGQPQHF
TGTGCCAGCAGCCTAGTGGGGGAGTCGGGTCAGCCCCAGCATTTT
>TRBJ2-7|-|TRBV5-1|TRBD1
CASSSTPGQGTYEQYF
TGCGCCAGCAGCTCCACCCCGGGACAGGGAACCTACGAGCAGTACTTC
>TRBJ1-3|-|TRBV10-3|TRBD1
CAISEDRGAGNTIYF
TGTGCCATCAGTGAGGACAGGGGTGCTGGAAACACCATATATTTT
>TRBJ1-2|-|TRBV5-6|-
CASSLLGSYGYTF
TGTGCCAGCAGCTTGCTGGGGAGCTATGGCTACACCTTC
>TRBJ2-2|-|TRBV5-1|-
CASTSWGVDTGELFF
TGCGCCAGCACCTCGTGGGGGGTAGACACCGGGGAGCTGTTTTTT
>TRBJ1-2|-|TRBV5-6|TRBD1
CASSPGQGLEFYGYTF
TGTGCCAGCAGCCCGGGACAGGGTTTGGAATTCTATGGCTACACCTTC
>TRBJ2-1|-|TRBV18|TRBD1
CASSQESGGYNEQFF
TGTGCCAGCTCACAAGAATCAGGGGGTTACAATGAGCAGTTCTTC
>TRBJ2-1|-|TRBV15|-
CATSREIDNEQFF
TGTGCCACCAGCAGAGAGATCGACAATGAGCAGTTCTTC
>TRBJ1-2|-|TRBV28|TRBD1
CASSLSQGVYGYTF
TGTGCCAGCAGTTTATCGCAGGGGGTCTATGGCTACACCTTC
>TRBJ2-1|-|TRBV28|TRBD2
CASTQGLAGRSEQFF
TGTGCCAGCACTCAAGGACTAGCGGGACGGAGTGAGCAGTTCTTC
>TRBJ1-5|-|TRBV6-1|-
CASGTPGDQPQHF
TGTGCCAGCGGTACACCTGGGGATCAGCCCCAGCATTTT
>TRBJ1-5|-|TRBV6-1|-
CASNAGVRNNQPQHF
TGTGCCAGCAATGCTGGGGTCAGAAACAATCAGCCCCAGCATTTT
>TRBJ1-2|-|TRBV9|-
CASSVDGIYGYTF
TGTGCCAGCAGCGTAGACGGGATCTATGGCTACACCTTC
>TRBJ2-7|-|TRBV19|TRBD1
CASSTRDRGSYEQYF
TGTGCCAGTAGTACCCGGGACAGGGGGTCCTACGAGCAGTACTTC
>TRBJ2-7|-|TRBV7-9|TRBD1
CASSGGQEAFYEQYF
TGTGCCAGCAGCGGGGGACAGGAGGCATTTTACGAGCAGTACTTC
>TRBJ2-7|-|TRBV7-6|-
CASSLVQGPNYEQYF
TGTGCCAGCAGCTTAGTTCAGGGGCCGAACTACGAGCAGTACTTC
>TRBJ1-5|-|TRBV27|-
CASSPRGTSYSNQPQHF
TGTGCCAGCAGCCCGAGGGGGACATCCTATAGCAATCAGCCCCAGCATTTT
>TRBJ2-5|-|TRBV7-2|-
CASNPILGAPETQYF
TGTGCCAGCAACCCGATACTGGGGGCGCCTGAGACCCAGTACTTC